This TCR beta chain derives from a study of molecular identifiers for immune sequencing clone quantification. The CDR3 is 18 residues long. Germline-derived CDR1 and CDR2 are KGHDR and SFDVKD. J was trimmed by 0 bases and V by 5 bases; bases with no gene match: 12. In TCRdb, the PCR reads were re-called with MiXCR into one record per CDR3 protein. Of 75,000 to 100,000 distinct CDR3 sequences in the sample, around 17% were seen once. This receptor was identified in a human donor in good health. Some libraries in this study had Jurkat cell RNA spiked in. This sequence joins TRBV24-1 and TRBJ1-5; 7 bases map to TRBD1. The sequencing sample was made of naive CD8+ T cells from blood, with Jurkat cell RNA spiked in. Subset of the sample: FACS-sorted CD8+CD4-CCR7+CD45RA+ naive T cells. CDR3 in amino acids: CATSGSKQGLYSNQPQHF. CDR3 bases: TGTGCCACCAGTGGATCCAAACAGGGGCTCTATAGCAATCAGCCCCAGCATTTT.